This T cell receptor beta chain is drawn from a study of blood T cells in healthy people across ages. It was with a sample-barcoded 5' primer and a J-beta primer mix that a second PCR of about 6 to 12 cycles was run. TCRdb ran MiXCR on the 5' RACE reads and lists one entry per CDR3 protein. The profile covers around 1,000,000 distinct CDR3 sequences, with 20% to 25% appearing a single time and around 0.75% taken by the ten largest. In its sample, this clonotype was seen a few times. V was pared by 6 bases and J by 2 bases, with 11 bases between. Germline assignment: CDR1 SNHLY and CDR2 FYNNEI. CDR3 length: 14 amino acids. This sample also appeared in a second study, on T cells of mothers and their children.

This sequence originates from a girl aged 2-10 years in good health. This chain links TRBV2 with TRBJ2-1; D tentatively fits TRBD1 or TRBD2 (5 bases each). Sequencing input: blood. As DNA, the CDR3 is TGTGCCAGCAGCGTGCAGGGACCCTACAATGAGCAGTTCTTC. The encoded protein is CASSVQGPYNEQFF.